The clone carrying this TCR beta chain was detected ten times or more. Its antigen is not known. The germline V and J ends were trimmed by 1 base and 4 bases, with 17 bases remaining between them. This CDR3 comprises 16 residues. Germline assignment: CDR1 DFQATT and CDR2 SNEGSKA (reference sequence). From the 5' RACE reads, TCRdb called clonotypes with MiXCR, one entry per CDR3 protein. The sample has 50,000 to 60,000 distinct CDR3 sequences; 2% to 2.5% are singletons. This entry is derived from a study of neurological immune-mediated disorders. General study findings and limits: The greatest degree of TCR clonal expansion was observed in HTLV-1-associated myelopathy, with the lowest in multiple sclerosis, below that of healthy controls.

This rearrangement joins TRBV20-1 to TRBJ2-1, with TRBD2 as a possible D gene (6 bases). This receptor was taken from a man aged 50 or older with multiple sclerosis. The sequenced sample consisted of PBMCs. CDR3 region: CSARVYGRRAYNEQFF. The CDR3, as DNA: TGCAGTGCTAGAGTCTACGGTCGGAGGGCTTACAATGAGCAGTTCTTC.